This is a list of T cell receptor beta chains from one sample in a study of CD8 T cells in ankylosing spondylitis. TCRdb independently ran MiXCR on the 5' RACE reads; one entry per CDR3 protein. Of around 540,000 distinct CDR3 sequences in the sample, 10% to 15% were seen once. The material sequenced was blood, either unsorted or a sorted T cell fraction (not recorded which). The receptors were gathered from a male donor with ankylosing spondylitis. The CDR3 runs from the conserved cysteine through the conserved F or W. Fields, in order: clone size, V gene, D gene, J gene, CDR3 protein, CDR3 DNA. D genes are given only for firm matches. Size values are once, few and many counts, or a class for expanded clones, and some rows have none.

-	TRBV6-5	-	TRBJ2-5	CASSYYRELQETQYF	TGTGCCAGCAGTTACTACCGGGAACTCCAAGAGACCCAGTACTTC
few	TRBV4-2	-	TRBJ2-1	CASSQDRIPPVDEQFF	TGTGCCAGCAGCCAAGATAGAATACCGCCGGTAGATGAGCAGTTCTTC
many	TRBV20-1	TRBD1	TRBJ1-5	CSARAPGGGQPQHF	TGCAGTGCTAGAGCCCCAGGGGGTGGTCAGCCCCAGCATTTT
-	TRBV6-2/TRBV6-3	TRBD1	TRBJ2-2	CASNRGPTGELFF	TGTGCCAGCAACAGGGGGCCCACCGGGGAGCTGTTTTTT
-	TRBV10-3	-	TRBJ2-4	CAISESLGGKNIQYF	TGTGCCATCAGTGAGTCTTTAGGAGGCAAAAACATTCAGTACTTC
-	TRBV7-2	-	TRBJ1-1	CASSLGIWNTEAFF	TGTGCCAGCAGCTTAGGGATTTGGAACACTGAAGCTTTCTTT
many	TRBV4-2	-	TRBJ2-3	CASSQSKSRPDTQYF	TGTGCCAGCAGCCAGAGTAAAAGTCGCCCGGATACGCAGTATTTT
many	TRBV27	-	TRBJ1-1	CASSVNQGNTEAFF	TGTGCCAGCAGTGTAAACCAGGGGAACACTGAAGCTTTCTTT
-	TRBV3-1	-	TRBJ2-5	CASSPRAVSMGRETQYF	TGTGCCAGCAGCCCCCGTGCGGTTTCCATGGGGAGGGAGACCCAGTACTTC
-	TRBV6-2/TRBV6-3	TRBD2	TRBJ2-7	CASTSTSGSYEQYF	TGTGCCAGCACCTCGACTAGCGGGTCCTACGAGCAGTACTTC